The sequence of this TCR beta chain was determined in a study of shared clonotypes between healthy human individuals. Terminally differentiated effector memory CD45RA+ cells were left out of the naive CD8 fraction, which was CD45RO-negative and positively selected for CCR7. In the source study's methods: Junction-only sequences without quality scores came from ImmunoSEQ, so filtering differed. Generated by immunoSEQ multiplex PCR, the TCRdb table keeps only in-frame clones and is missing some. That table gives V, J and clone size, and the DNA gave D and trimming. The sample has about 2.1 million clones; just under 95% are singletons. The CDR3 totals 16 residues. The germline V and J ends were trimmed by 5 bases and 1 base, with 15 bases remaining between them. CDR1 SGHAT and CDR2 FQNNGV come from the germline V gene.

The sample comprised naive CD8+ T cells from PBMCs. The origin of this receptor is a man in his late teens or twenties in good health. Some clones in this sample may be carry-over from other donors' samples. J is TRBJ2-1 and V is TRBV11-2; no reliable D call. The CDR3 bases are TGTGCCAGCAGCGTTGCCGGGCCTAGGTCCTACAATGAGCAGTTCTTC. This translates into CASSVAGPRSYNEQFF.